Reported below is one T cell receptor (beta chain). The antigen it binds to is not known. Nothing much larger sits one base from this clone, and base qualities are not available. In light of the paper, this sample's treatment or condition label describes: live attenuated yellow fever vaccine strain. At every blood-draw timepoint, two biological replicates of bulk PBMCs were collected. A standard Ficoll-Paque protocol was used to isolate PBMCs from peripheral blood. RNA was extracted with TriZol from bulk PBMCs, CD4 and CD8 fractions, and dextramer-positive and dextramer-negative fractions. The entry originates in a study of T cells after yellow fever vaccination (dated by TCRdb to between 2018 and 2021). General notes on the study: The SMART-Seq v4 Ultra Low Input RNA kit was used to prepare libraries from fractions with low cell numbers. To follow T-cell clones before and after both primary and booster YFV17D yellow fever vaccination, bulk TCR alpha and beta repertoires underwent longitudinal sequencing. The cohort comprised two healthy male donors, one aged 18 to 30 and one aged 30 to 40 years. Blood was collected at multiple timepoints before and after primary and secondary immunization, and bulk PBMC replicates and cell subsets were isolated. What the work shows at the level of the full study, not this receptor alone: Most clones expanded after primary vaccination were re-detected after the booster (approximately 95% of CD4 and 88% of CD8), suggesting broad memory maintenance. Only a couple of donors were included in the study, so the extent to which the findings can be generalized is limited. Computational filtering was required because FACS-sorted repertoires could contain abundant contaminating clonotypes from the bulk population. A small share of clonotypes was detected in both CD4 and CD8 compartments, with the overlap likely arising from convergent recombination. Compared with the primary T-cell response, the secondary T-cell response was faster but weaker, reaching its peak on day 5 rather than on day 15.

Synthesis of TCR cDNA relied on 5'RACE template switching, a step that introduced a universal primer site along with unique molecular identifiers. Priming of cDNA synthesis was performed from both the TCR alpha and TCR beta constant segments. Library amplification used two PCR steps, and the second PCR step added sample barcodes and sequencing adapters. Sequencing of libraries was done on Illumina HiSeq 2500 (2x100 bp) or NovaSeq (2x150 bp). Processing in the source paper ran as follows. Demultiplexing of reads and collapsing into UMI consensus sequences were performed with MIGEC, and V(D)J alignment was carried out with MiXCR. Clonotypes responding to the vaccine were identified with edgeR on replicate PBMC samples, with the criteria of FDR below 0.01 and a log2 fold change above 5 up to day 15. CD4 or CD8 identity was assigned to each bulk clonotype according to whether the clonotype was present at higher abundance in the sequenced CD4 repertoire or the sequenced CD8 repertoire. TCRdb reprocessing: public reads trimmed at Q25 with fastp, clones called with MiXCR, in-frame beta chains kept. When rows share a CDR3 protein, they turn into one entry using the most common DNA and genes. The authors' filters were not applied to this entry. This sample comprises 510,000 or so distinct CDR3 sequences, about 19% of them detected only once. The ten biggest clones cover about 13% of the sample.

V lost 6 bases and J lost 3 bases, and the count of bases not matched to a germline gene is 6. Its CDR3 holds 14 amino acids, cysteine through phenylalanine. Kept here is only the CDR3 DNA, which spans 42 bases and is read in frame from base 1. Looking up the germline V gene yields CDR1 MNHNS and CDR2 SASEGT. Material: PBMCs, obtained 15 days after the yellow fever booster vaccination. This clonotype was obtained from a man aged 25 to 40 who received the YFV17D yellow fever vaccine. The chain links TRBV6-1 with TRBJ2-7; 9 bases in the junction line up with TRBD2. The bases read TGTGCCAGCAGGCAAGCTAGCGGGGTCTACGAGCAGTACTTC. This encodes CASRQASGVYEQYF.